Listed below are T cell receptor beta chains from one sample, sequenced in a study of OX40 agonist ivuxolimab in advanced cancers. Profiled with immunoSEQ multiplex PCR; TCRdb holds only in-frame clones, not every one. Found here are about 52,000 clones, approximately 90% of them singletons; the top ten hold around 15%. Sample: CD4+ or CD8+ T cells sorted from blood, taken in a trial of the OX40 agonist ivuxolimab. Receptors originate from an adult with an advanced solid tumor such as melanoma, head and neck, liver or kidney cancer. The conserved cysteine and the conserved F or W are not part of the CDR3 here.

CDR3,V
ASSLGGITEAF,TRBV5-1
ASSWLGMQAISYEQY,TRBV5-1
SVEEGEPNEKLF,TRBV29-1
ASSPWAVDEQY,TRBV5-6
SVILWNEQF,TRBV29-1
ASSHTGNQPQH,TRBV4-3
ASSQGVGFSGANVLT,TRBV4-3
ASSEETGYGYT,TRBV10-1
ASFGLVRENTEAF,TRBV19
ASSQKGAGPDTQY,TRBV4-1
ASSLGQSSYEQY,TRBV6-6
ASSNAGEGDTGELF,TRBV5-6
ASSNGRQPYEQY,TRBV9
ASSALGQFNTEAF,TRBV7-3
ASSIDLETRGDGEQF,TRBV19
ASSPSGGAVEQF,TRBV7-8
ASRITGAATYEQY,TRBV6-1